The clone carrying this T cell receptor (beta chain) was seen a handful of times. These data are taken from a study of blood T cell repertoires in COVID-19. The overall study: The United States, Italy and Spain were the sources of the acute and convalescent COVID-19 samples. PBMCs, B-cell-depleted T cells, or T cells were the source of the cDNA or gDNA that made up the material.

V dropped 8 bases and J dropped 12 bases, with 13 bases sitting between them. Germline CDR1 and CDR2: SEHNR and FQNEAQ (reference sequence). The CDR3 is 11 amino acids. Original analysis: The authors estimated nucleated cell counts from reference gene primer amplification. Assay: immunoSEQ multiplex PCR; the TCRdb copy retains only in-frame clones and omits some. That table furnishes V, J and clone size, whereas the DNA furnished D and trimming. The sample gives about 130,000 clones, under 90% of which show up once; more than 9% is in the top ten. Sequencing was done on a sample of peripheral blood. The V call is TRBV7-9, the J call TRBJ1-4; D is possibly TRBD1 (5 bases). This sequence originates from a woman aged 55-75 years with acute or convalescent COVID-19. The CDR3 loop is CASGAEGELFF. As DNA, the CDR3 is TGTGCCAGCGGGGCTGAAGGTGAACTGTTTTTT.